These T cell receptor beta chains were read from a single sample in a study of shared clonotypes between healthy human individuals. Clones were sequenced by immunoSEQ multiplex PCR, and TCRdb holds only the in-frame ones, with some missing. The table records about 1 million clones, around 76% of them present only once. Material: memory CD4+ T cells sorted from blood. The source is a man aged 18 to 29 in good health. Both conserved end residues are part of each CDR3. D genes are given only for firm matches. Only part of the rows carry a size: once, few, many, or a class if the clone is expanded.

d_gene,abundance,j_gene,v_gene,CDR3aa,CDR3nt
-,-,TRBJ1-2,TRBV28,CASSLWSPTGKNYGYTF,TGTGCCAGCAGTTTATGGTCCCCTACAGGGAAGAACTATGGCTACACCTTC
-,few,TRBJ2-1,TRBV9,CASSVAFMNEQFF,TGTGCCAGCAGCGTAGCATTTATGAATGAGCAGTTCTTC
-,few,TRBJ2-3,TRBV5-1,CASSLSSQEADTQYF,TGCGCCAGCAGCTTGAGTTCCCAAGAAGCAGATACGCAGTATTTT
-,once,TRBJ2-7,TRBV12-5,CASGLVQGLTPYEQYF,TGTGCTAGTGGTTTGGTACAAGGTCTTACCCCCTACGAGCAGTACTTC
-,-,TRBJ2-3,TRBV5-1,CASSLDGQSPDTQYF,TGCGCCAGCAGCTTGGATGGTCAAAGCCCAGATACGCAGTATTTT
-,few,TRBJ1-1,TRBV4-3,CASSQDYGRTEAFF,TGCGCCAGCAGCCAAGATTATGGGCGGACTGAAGCTTTCTTT
-,-,TRBJ2-7,TRBV15,CATSLDRKGEQYF,TGTGCCACCAGCTTGGACAGAAAGGGCGAGCAGTACTTC
-,-,TRBJ2-2,TRBV5-1,CASSFQGKDTGELFF,TGCGCCAGCAGCTTTCAGGGGAAGGACACCGGGGAGCTGTTTTTT
TRBD1,few,TRBJ2-7,TRBV5-4,CASSPDRGRYEQYF,TGTGCCAGCAGCCCCGACAGGGGGCGGTACGAGCAGTACTTC
TRBD1,-,TRBJ2-3,TRBV9,CASSAGQATDTQYF,TGTGCCAGCAGCGCTGGACAGGCCACAGATACGCAGTATTTT
-,-,TRBJ2-4,TRBV15,CATSRDGQGLAKNIQYF,TGTGCCACCAGCAGAGATGGGCAGGGACTAGCCAAAAACATTCAGTACTTC
TRBD1,-,TRBJ1-3,TRBV6-4,CASSGMDRGVYTIYF,TGTGCCAGCAGTGGCATGGACAGGGGAGTATACACCATATATTTT
-,-,TRBJ1-1,TRBV7-9,CASSRGKNTEAFF,TGTGCCAGCAGCCGGGGGAAGAACACTGAAGCTTTCTTT
-,-,TRBJ2-7,TRBV5-1,CASSPYQGYEQYF,TGCGCCAGCAGCCCATACCAGGGATACGAGCAGTACTTC
-,few,TRBJ2-4,TRBV6-1,CASSEAPQGKNIQYF,TGTGCCAGCAGTGAAGCGCCTCAGGGCAAAAACATTCAGTACTTC
TRBD2,few,TRBJ2-1,TRBV2,CASSKTSGGAVEQFF,TGTGCCAGCAGTAAAACTAGCGGGGGGGCTGTTGAGCAGTTCTTC
TRBD2,-,TRBJ2-7,TRBV11-2,CASSISPSSGSSYEQYF,TGTGCCAGCAGCATATCCCCGTCTAGCGGGAGCTCCTACGAGCAGTACTTC
TRBD2,-,TRBJ2-7,TRBV5-4,CASSFLSGTSYEQYF,TGTGCCAGCAGCTTCCTTAGCGGGACGTCCTACGAGCAGTACTTC
-,-,TRBJ1-5,TRBV7-2,CASSPGGGYSNQPQHF,TGTGCCAGCAGCCCGGGGGGAGGATATAGCAATCAGCCCCAGCATTTT
-,-,TRBJ2-1,TRBV10-1,CASSGRGEQFF,TGCGCCAGCAGTGGCCGAGGCGAGCAGTTCTTC
-,-,TRBJ1-3,TRBV5-4,CASSLERYSGNTIYF,TGTGCCAGCAGCTTGGAGAGGTACTCTGGAAACACCATATATTTT
-,-,TRBJ2-4,TRBV13,CASSFEDIQYF,TGTGCCAGCAGCTTTGAGGACATTCAGTACTTC
-,-,TRBJ1-3,TRBV5-8,CAPRRGNSGNTIYF,TGTGCCCCACGGCGGGGAAACTCTGGAAACACCATATATTTT
TRBD1,few,TRBJ1-2,TRBV7-2,CASRPGTGGGGYTF,TGTGCCAGCAGACCCGGGACAGGGGGGGGTGGCTACACCTTC
TRBD2,-,TRBJ2-2,TRBV5-1,CASSPGLAGSGGELFF,TGCGCCAGCAGCCCCGGCCTAGCGGGAAGCGGGGGGGAGCTGTTTTTT
-,once,TRBJ2-3,TRBV5-4,CASSRGLSTDTQYF,TGTGCCAGCAGTCGGGGCCTTAGCACAGATACGCAGTATTTT
TRBD2,-,TRBJ2-2,TRBV7-2,CASSVAGSRGTGELFF,TGTGCCAGCAGCGTAGCGGGGAGCCGTGGGACCGGGGAGCTGTTTTTT
-,-,TRBJ2-2,TRBV28,CASNPSDRTGELFF,TGTGCCAGCAACCCCTCGGACCGGACCGGGGAGCTGTTTTTT
TRBD2,-,TRBJ2-1,TRBV5-1,CASSPTPGAGYNEQFF,TGCGCCAGCAGCCCTACCCCCGGAGCGGGGTACAATGAGCAGTTCTTC
TRBD1,once,TRBJ1-1,TRBV6-1,CASSGQQFNTEAFF,TGTGCCAGCTCGGGACAGCAGTTTAACACTGAAGCTTTCTTT
TRBD1,few,TRBJ2-2,TRBV11-3,CASSTPTGTGLGTGELFF,TGTGCCAGCAGCACCCCGACCGGGACAGGGTTAGGCACCGGGGAGCTGTTTTTT
TRBD1,-,TRBJ1-1,TRBV5-1,CASSSGGLDTEAFF,TGCGCCAGCAGCTCAGGGGGCCTCGACACTGAAGCTTTCTTT
TRBD1,-,TRBJ2-7,TRBV5-1,CASSRDSQHYEQYF,TGCGCCAGCAGCAGGGACAGCCAACACTACGAGCAGTACTTC
TRBD2,few,TRBJ2-2,TRBV6-1,CASSGGLAGGPNTGELFF,TGTGCCAGCAGTGGCGGACTAGCGGGGGGGCCCAACACCGGGGAGCTGTTTTTT
-,-,TRBJ2-3,TRBV7-9,CASSLMGDTQYF,TGTGCCAGCAGCTTAATGGGGGATACGCAGTATTTT
-,-,TRBJ1-3,TRBV28,CASSLMESGNTIYF,TGTGCCAGCAGTTTAATGGAGTCTGGAAACACCATATATTTT
-,once,TRBJ2-7,TRBV2,CASRAAGEQYF,TGTGCCAGCAGGGCTGCGGGCGAGCAGTACTTC
-,-,TRBJ2-7,TRBV29-1,CSAAPQGNTYEQYF,TGCAGCGCCGCCCCACAGGGAAATACCTACGAGCAGTACTTC
-,-,TRBJ2-1,TRBV6-4,CASSDLAGFNHEQFF,TGTGCCAGCAGTGACTTGGCGGGTTTTAACCATGAGCAGTTCTTC
-,-,TRBJ1-6,TRBV25-1,CASRDLENSPLHF,TGTGCCAGCAGGGATTTGGAAAACTCACCCCTCCACTTT
-,few,TRBJ2-2,TRBV7-9,CASSSYRLAGELFF,TGTGCCAGCAGCTCCTATCGACTAGCCGGGGAGCTGTTTTTT
TRBD2,-,TRBJ2-1,TRBV7-9,CASSSPTSGRIEQFF,TGTGCCAGCAGCTCCCCGACTAGCGGGAGAATTGAGCAGTTCTTC
-,-,TRBJ2-7,TRBV6-5,CASSYTGAVEQYF,TGTGCCAGCAGTTACACGGGGGCGGTCGAGCAGTACTTC
TRBD1,-,TRBJ1-6,TRBV27,CASSPQGNNSPLHF,TGTGCCAGCAGTCCACAGGGGAATAATTCACCCCTCCACTTT
TRBD1,once,TRBJ1-3,TRBV9,CASSGETGTFSGNTIYF,TGTGCCAGCAGCGGAGAGACAGGGACATTCTCTGGAAACACCATATATTTT
-,once,TRBJ2-2,TRBV7-2,CASSLMGVARELFF,TGTGCCAGCAGCTTAATGGGGGTCGCTAGGGAGCTGTTTTTT
TRBD1,-,TRBJ1-5,TRBV19,CASSFGQGNQPQHF,TGTGCCAGTAGTTTCGGACAGGGTAATCAGCCCCAGCATTTT
-,-,TRBJ2-5,TRBV11-2,CASSLDGTSVIETQYF,TGTGCCAGCAGCTTAGATGGGACATCTGTGATAGAGACCCAGTACTTC
-,few,TRBJ1-2,TRBV7-2,CASSLDTYGYTF,TGTGCCAGCAGCTTAGACACCTATGGCTACACCTTC
-,-,TRBJ1-6,TRBV6-6,CASSYGQDNSPLHF,TGTGCCAGCAGTTACGGACAAGATAATTCACCCCTCCACTTT
TRBD1,-,TRBJ2-5,TRBV7-2,CASSWISGTGVVETQYF,TGTGCCAGCAGCTGGATATCCGGGACAGGGGTAGTGGAGACCCAGTACTTC
-,-,TRBJ2-3,TRBV5-1,CASSLDGAQGDTQYF,TGCGCCAGCAGCTTGGACGGGGCGCAGGGAGATACGCAGTATTTT
-,-,TRBJ2-7,TRBV6-6,CASSIGGYEQYF,TGTGCCAGCAGTATAGGCGGGTACGAGCAGTACTTC
TRBD2,once,TRBJ2-7,TRBV4-2,CASSQAPSGGPSSYEQYF,TGTGCCAGCAGCCAAGCCCCTAGCGGGGGTCCCAGCTCCTACGAGCAGTACTTC
-,-,TRBJ2-7,TRBV20-1,CSARPDYEQYF,TGCAGTGCTAGACCCGACTACGAGCAGTACTTC
-,-,TRBJ1-5,TRBV25-1,CASSDLSGTSNQPQHF,TGTGCCAGCAGTGACCTATCAGGGACGAGCAATCAGCCCCAGCATTTT